This is a list of T cell receptor beta chains from one sample in a study of shared clonotypes between healthy human individuals. Method: immunoSEQ multiplex PCR; TCRdb's copy keeps in-frame clones and lacks some. The repertoire has a few million clones, around 94% of them found once; the top ten carry 0.13% to 0.15%. Sequenced material: naive CD4+ T cells sorted from blood. These receptors came from a man between 18 and 35 years old in good health. CDR3s leave out the opening cysteine and the closing phenylalanine or tryptophan. A row's size may be missing; if present it is once, few, many or a size class.

CDR3 protein,clone size,J gene,V gene
ASSLFGLKIAGGGNEQF,NA,TRBJ2-1,TRBV27
ASSKQTQY,few,TRBJ2-5,TRBV21-1
ASSLVGDQPQH,few,TRBJ1-5,TRBV7-9
ASRRDTSYDEQF,NA,TRBJ2-1,TRBV6-5
ASDRTGELF,once,TRBJ2-2,TRBV6-1
ASSPLEGHGNTQY,once,TRBJ2-3,TRBV7-9
AWKGSGGAAETQY,once,TRBJ2-5,TRBV30
ASGLGQGVNSPLH,NA,TRBJ1-6,TRBV19
ASSRLAGVYEQY,NA,TRBJ2-7,TRBV19
ASSLAGQVKTQY,NA,TRBJ2-5,TRBV5-4
ASRDQAAGEQPQH,NA,TRBJ1-5,TRBV6-1
ASSPRPLWAF,NA,TRBJ1-1,TRBV18
ASSFPGTSGIEQY,NA,TRBJ2-7,TRBV7-8
ASSSSGAQNTIY,NA,TRBJ1-3,TRBV7-2
ASSSSSGVETQY,NA,TRBJ2-5,TRBV27
AISESVAPLLEAF,NA,TRBJ1-1,TRBV10-3
ASSPGFSSQNIQY,NA,TRBJ2-4,TRBV5-4
ASSPRTTNTEAF,once,TRBJ1-1,TRBV18
ATPPGGAAPIIQY,once,TRBJ2-4,TRBV7-9
ASTPGDKYQETQY,NA,TRBJ2-5,TRBV28
ASSRTSGNEQF,NA,TRBJ2-1,TRBV6-5
ASSSGWAGGFYEQY,NA,TRBJ2-7,TRBV7-9